The sequence of this T cell receptor beta chain was determined in a study of beta chain features in type 1 diabetes. The single heparinised draw taken from each donor contained roughly 100 mL of blood on average. Germline V gene data show CDR1 as LNHNV and CDR2 as YYDKDF (reference sequence). The CDR3 sequence is 15 residues long. V shed 5 bases and J shed 8 bases, with 18 bases lying between them. The entirety of the isolated RNA underwent reverse transcription, so expressed TCRB transcripts were sequenced. The assay was immunoSEQ multiplex PCR, and TCRdb's table has in-frame clones only and misses some. Of around 500,000 clones listed, roughly 10% were seen once; the top ten hold about 0.042%. There are a few counts of this clone. The antigen remains undetermined. Study results and caveats: It was among patients, rather than healthy donors, that naive, central memory and Treg TCRB repertoires appeared more similar.

This receptor was taken from a woman between 18 and 29 years old in good health. This sequence joins TRBV15 and TRBJ1-4; D is uncertain. The sequencing input was naive CD4+ T cells from blood. CDR3 DNA: TGTGCCACCAGCGATAACCGGGCTTTCGGAGAAAAACTGTTTTTT. Protein product: CATSDNRAFGEKLFF.